This T cell receptor beta chain stems from a study of tumor-infiltrating lymphocytes in oesophageal squamous cell carcinoma. From germline, CDR1 is MNHNS and CDR2 SASEGT. The length of the CDR3 is 15 residues. The J segment lost 5 bases and the V segment lost 8 bases, leaving 10 bases of the junction unmatched. TCRdb analysed the PCR reads with MiXCR anew, one entry per CDR3 protein. This table has about 19,000 distinct CDR3 sequences, around 40% appearing once. This TCR derives from a male donor with esophageal squamous cell carcinoma. The material sequenced was esophageal tumor tissue. The J gene is TRBJ2-5, the V gene TRBV6-1, with 11 nucleotides matching TRBD2. CDR3 loop: CASHIGTSGGETQYF. In nucleotides, the CDR3 is TGTGCCAGCCACATCGGGACTAGCGGTGGGGAGACCCAGTACTTC.